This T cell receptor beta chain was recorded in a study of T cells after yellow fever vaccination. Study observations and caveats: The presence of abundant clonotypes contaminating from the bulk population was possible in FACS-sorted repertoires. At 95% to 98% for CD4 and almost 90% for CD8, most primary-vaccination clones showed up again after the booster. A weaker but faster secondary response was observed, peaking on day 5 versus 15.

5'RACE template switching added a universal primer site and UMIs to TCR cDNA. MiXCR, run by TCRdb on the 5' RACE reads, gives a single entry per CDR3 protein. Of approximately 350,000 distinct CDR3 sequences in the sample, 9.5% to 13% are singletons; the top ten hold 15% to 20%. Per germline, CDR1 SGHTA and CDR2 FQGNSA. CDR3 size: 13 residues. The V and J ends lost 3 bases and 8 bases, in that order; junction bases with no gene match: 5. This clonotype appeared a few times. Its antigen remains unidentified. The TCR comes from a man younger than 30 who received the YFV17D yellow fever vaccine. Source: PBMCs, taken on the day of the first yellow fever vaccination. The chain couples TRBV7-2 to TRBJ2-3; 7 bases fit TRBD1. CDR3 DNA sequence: TGTGCCAGCAGCTTCGGACAGGAGACTACGCAGTATTTT. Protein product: CASSFGQETTQYF.